The clone carrying this T cell receptor (beta chain) was picked up many times. Its matching antigen is unknown. MiXCR, run by TCRdb on the reads, gives a single entry per CDR3 protein. The data show around 290,000 distinct CDR3 sequences, about a quarter seen once. These data originate in a study of T cell repertoires in cytomegalovirus infection. General study findings and limits: The ex vivo response was dominated by HLA-C-restricted CMV-specific TCR beta clonotypes.

The CDR3 consists of 16 residues. With 3 bases clipped from V and 4 bases from J, the junction kept 4 bases outside the gene matches. The chain has TRBV12-3 or TRBV12-4 and TRBJ2-3, with TRBD2 matching 13 bases. Specimen: PBMCs. The receptor comes from a human donor in good health (CMV status not recorded). Some clones in this sample may be carry-over from other donors' samples. CDR3 loop: CASSLGLAGMSDTQYF. In DNA form, the CDR3 reads TGTGCCAGCAGTTTGGGACTAGCGGGAATGTCAGATACGCAGTATTTT.